The following is a T cell receptor beta chain sequence with its context. The antigen it binds to is not known. No base quality values were provided; no much bigger clone lies one nucleotide off. This sample is part of a study of CD8+ T cells in alopecia areata listed by TCRdb under 2018. Background on the whole study: The treated patients took part in an open-label pilot trial in which moderate-to-severe alopecia areata was treated with oral tofacitinib at 5 to 10 mg twice daily. In both human patients and the C3H/HeJ mouse model, the study applied high-throughput TCRbeta sequencing to look at T cell clonal expansion in alopecia areata. Patients on tofacitinib were biopsied at baseline and after 4 and 24 weeks of treatment, and several of the patients also had a later scalp biopsy. In humans, TCRbeta sequencing was performed on scalp tissue and on sorted CD4+ and CD8+ peripheral blood T cells from healthy controls and from patients with patchy or totalis/universalis alopecia areata. Amplification of TCRbeta CDR3 regions was done by immunoSEQ multiplex PCR using 35 Vbeta forward primers and 13 Jbeta reverse primers. In treated patients, disease severity was measured using the SALT score, which gives the percentage of scalp surface area affected. The RNA source kit depended on sample type: the PAXgene miRNA kit for fixed scalp, the miRNeasy kit for PBMCs, and the RNeasy kit for mouse skin. Tofacitinib was given for 6 to 18 months, followed by 6 months of follow-up off drug to assess delayed response and recurrence. Clonality in the scalp was compared among normal scalp (n=4), patchy alopecia areata scalp (n=8), and alopecia totalis/universalis scalp (n=8).

Per the publication, the time point label means: 4 weeks on oral tofacitinib. What the treatment or condition label conveys for this sample: oral pan-JAK inhibitor, 5-10 mg twice daily. Lesional scalp punch biopsies and peripheral blood were obtained from alopecia areata patients. PBMCs were isolated by density centrifugation and stained for CD3, CD4 and CD8, and CD4+ and CD8+ T cells were sorted on a FACSAria. Receptor amplification or capture employed the immunoSEQ multiplex PCR assay. For TCR sequencing, RNA was extracted from every sample and reverse transcribed into cDNA to serve as template. SuperScript III was used for first-strand cDNA synthesis, primed with a 2:1 mix of oligo-dT and random hexamers. A synthetic immune receptor repertoire was used to gauge amplification bias, and whatever bias remained was removed computationally. The source study handled its data this way. Raw reads were preprocessed to remove errors, and CDR3 was defined by IMGT conventions from the conserved cysteine to phenylalanine. Clonality was computed by normalizing Shannon entropy by log2 of the number of productive unique TCRs and subtracting the result from 1. Whether scalp clones were CD4 or CD8 was inferred by matching scalp TCRbeta sequences against CD4 and CD8 repertoires sorted from blood. The table was pulled from immuneACCESS by TCRdb, which kept in-frame rearrangements only. Such tables lose some clones; where checked, under half of the loss comes from unresolved V genes, and the rest has no known cause. V, J and clone size derive from that table, while D and trimming were established from the DNA sequence. The sample table records more than 140,000 clones; approximately 86% of these occur just once. The biggest ten clones account for around 13% of the sample.

What the research found in general, with its limitations: TCR sequences shared between patients were less clear than in mice, possibly partly because of HLA diversity in the patient population. Many expanded lesional clones persisted in scalp and blood during tofacitinib treatment, which may partly explain relapse after stopping treatment. Because the treated cohort was small and had just a single nonresponder, larger studies are needed to establish links between baseline CD8+ expansion and response. Unlike mouse skin, where gammadelta T cells dominate, normal human skin contains resident alphabeta T cells that get sequenced too, which complicates analysis of the scalp TCR repertoire. Compared with normal scalp, lesional scalp, particularly in alopecia totalis/universalis, had higher clonality and more expanded CD8+ clones, which suggests antigenic drive. Scalp clonality and the number of expanded CD8+ clones among the top 100 scalp clones were significantly decreased by tofacitinib.

Taken from the germline V gene, the CDR1 and CDR2 loops are SQVTM and ANQGSEA. The CDR3 goes from the cysteine to the phenylalanine over 15 residues. Only the CDR3 DNA stays, 45 bases, in frame from base 1. The V end loses 2 bases and the J end loses 0 bases, and a stretch of 10 bases separates them. The sample was CD8+ T cells sorted from blood, taken at week 4, from a patient treated with tofacitinib. Rearrangement joined TRBV29-1 to TRBJ1-4; confidence is insufficient to name the D gene. The TCR originated in a human donor with alopecia areata. The DNA sequence is TGCAGCGTTGAACCACGTTCGGCAACTAATGAAAAACTGTTTTTT. Its coded protein is CSVEPRSATNEKLFF. The CDR3 plus the reference TRBV29-1 and TRBJ1-4 genes for the other parts give the full variable domain: SAVISQKPSRDICQRGTSLTIQCQVDSQVTMMFWYRQQPGQSLTLIATANQGSEATYESGFVIDKFPISRPNLTFSTLTVSNMSPEDSSIYLCSVEPRSATNEKLFFGSGTQLSVL.